The rows below give T cell receptor beta chains drawn from one sample of a study of PD-1 blockade in classical Hodgkin lymphoma. Measured with immunoSEQ multiplex PCR; TCRdb has only the in-frame clones, and not every one. The sample shows tens of thousands of clones, roughly 78% of them seen only once. Source: peripheral blood mononuclear cells (PBMCs), taken before the fourth cycle of nivolumab. Receptors originate from a human donor with classical Hodgkin lymphoma. The CDR3 runs from the conserved cysteine through the conserved F or W. Fields, in order: V gene, D gene, J gene, clone size, CDR3 DNA, CDR3 protein. D genes are given only for firm matches. Expanded clones are given a class, and other clones once, few, many or no size at all.

>TRBV10-3|-|TRBJ1-6|-
TGTGCCATCAGTGAGTCGAGTCGGGATCCCCTCCACTTT
CAISESSRDPLHF
>TRBV6-6|-|TRBJ2-3|once
TGTGCCAGCAGTTCGATCCCGGTTGGCACAGATACGCAGTATTTT
CASSSIPVGTDTQYF
>TRBV18|-|TRBJ2-7|-
TGTGCCAGCTCACCAACAGGGGGGGTAATCGAGCAGTACTTC
CASSPTGGVIEQYF
>TRBV30|-|TRBJ2-1|-
TGTGCCTGGAGTATCGGGGCCACCTACAATGAGCAGTTCTTC
CAWSIGATYNEQFF
>TRBV7-9|-|TRBJ1-6|many
TGTGCCAGCAGCTCCCCTAATATCGGGGTGTATAATTCACCCCTCCACTTT
CASSSPNIGVYNSPLHF
>TRBV9|-|TRBJ1-1|-
TGTGCCAGCAGCGTAGGGCCCATGAACACTGAAGCTTTCTTT
CASSVGPMNTEAFF
>TRBV2|-|TRBJ2-7|-
TGTGCCAGCAGTCCCCCCTACGAGCAGTACTTC
CASSPPYEQYF
>TRBV5-1|TRBD1|TRBJ2-1|-
TGCGCCAGCAGCTTGGCCGGACAGGGTTACAATGAGCAGTTCTTC
CASSLAGQGYNEQFF
>TRBV7-3|TRBD1|TRBJ1-1|-
TGTGCCAGCAGCCGGGACAGGGAAACTGAAGCTTTCTTT
CASSRDRETEAFF
>TRBV30|TRBD1|TRBJ1-2|many
TGTGCCTGGAACCGGGACAGAAACTATGGCTACACCTTC
CAWNRDRNYGYTF
>TRBV2|TRBD1|TRBJ2-1|-
TGTGCCAGCAGTGAAATAGTCTCAGGGGGCGTGAAGAATGAGCAGTTCTTC
CASSEIVSGGVKNEQFF
>TRBV28|TRBD1|TRBJ1-5|-
TGTGCCACCGCTACCGGGACAGGGGTGGATCAGCCCCAGCATTTT
CATATGTGVDQPQHF
>TRBV6-6|-|TRBJ2-2|-
TGTGCCAGCAGTCACAGCTTGAACACCGGGGAGCTGTTTTTT
CASSHSLNTGELFF
>TRBV11-2|TRBD1|TRBJ1-5|-
TGTGCCAGCAGCCATCAATACAGGGGTCAGCCCCAGCATTTT
CASSHQYRGQPQHF